A selection of T cell receptor beta chains follows, all from one sample in a study of TIL therapy for anti-PD-1-resistant metastatic lung cancer. Only in-frame clones appear in the TCRdb table, and some are missing; sequencing was by immunoSEQ multiplex PCR. The data hold about 55,000 clones, with approximately 75% observed a single time. The sample in question was blood, obtained at baseline. All receptors derive from a person aged 25-85 years with non-small cell lung cancer. The CDR3 runs from the conserved cysteine through the conserved F or W. A D gene is named only where the DNA matches it firmly. A clone size is listed for some rows: how often the clone was seen (once, few, many), or a class if it is expanded.

TRBJ2-1 - TRBV6-2/TRBV6-3 17 - TGTGCCAGCAGTTATGACGTTCGGCAGGGCCTTCACAATGAGCAGTTCTTC CASSYDVRQGLHNEQFF
TRBJ1-2 - TRBV29-1 9 - TGCAGCGTTGAGGGGTGGCACACCTTC CSVEGWHTF
TRBJ2-1 - TRBV10-3 12 TRBD2 TGTGCCATCGGCCTAGCGGGAGGTGAGCAGTTCTTC CAIGLAGGEQFF
TRBJ1-4 - TRBV7-2 16 TRBD1 TGTGCCAGCAGCTCTGTGACAGGGCTTAAAAATGAAAAACTGTTTTTT CASSSVTGLKNEKLFF
TRBJ2-7 once TRBV27 13 - TGTGCCAGCGCTCCCGGGCAGCAAAACGAGCAGTACTTC CASAPGQQNEQYF
TRBJ2-2 - TRBV11-2 15 - TGTGCCAGCAGCCTTTTAGGGGGGAACACCGGGGAGCTGTTTTTT CASSLLGGNTGELFF
TRBJ2-1 - TRBV5-6 13 - TGTGCCAGCTCGCCAGGGGACTACAATGAGCAGTTCTTC CASSPGDYNEQFF
TRBJ1-2 - TRBV28 17 TRBD1 TGTGCCAGCAGTGGGCGACAGGGAGCCCTAGGAGTCTATGGCTACACCTTC CASSGRQGALGVYGYTF
TRBJ2-1 - TRBV4-1 14 - TGCGCCAGCAGCGCCCGACTAGAGACGTATGAGCAGTTCTTC CASSARLETYEQFF
TRBJ2-2 once TRBV14 16 TRBD1 TGTGCCAGCAGTCCGTTCCGGGACAGAAACACCGGGGAGCTGTTTTTT CASSPFRDRNTGELFF
TRBJ2-7 - TRBV18 12 - TGTGCCAGCTCACCAGGGATACGGGAGCAGTACTTC CASSPGIREQYF
TRBJ2-7 - TRBV21-1 16 - TGTGCCAGCAGCAAAGTTCCTCCAATTAGAGTTTACGAGCAGTACTTC CASSKVPPIRVYEQYF
TRBJ1-1 once TRBV6-5 12 - TGTGCCAGCAGTTACTCAGGGATAGAAGCTTTCTTT CASSYSGIEAFF
TRBJ1-2 - TRBV12-3/TRBV12-4 12 - TGTGCCAGCAGTAGGGACGGGAGATTCGCTACCTTC CASSRDGRFATF
TRBJ1-1 once TRBV5-5 15 - TGTGCCAGCAGCTTGGGGTTAATGGTGGGGTCTGAAGCTTTCTTT CASSLGLMVGSEAFF